This T cell receptor beta chain is drawn from a study of shared clonotypes between healthy human individuals. In regard to this clone: The target antigen is unknown.

Per the study methods: Filtering of immunoSEQ junctional sequences could not match full-length read filtering. Assay: immunoSEQ multiplex PCR; the TCRdb copy retains only in-frame clones and omits some. That table furnishes V, J and clone size, whereas the DNA furnished D and trimming. The sample contains approximately 2,000,000 clones, around 92% of which appear only once. The CDR3 loop spans 15 amino acids. V was trimmed by 3 bases and J by 9 bases, leaving 17 bases between them. Germline CDR1 is MDHEN and CDR2 is SYDVKM. Whole-study findings and limits: Donor clonotype sharing was expected to depend on sequencing depth. Roughly 4.7% was the fraction of naive CD4 clonotypes found shared across a few donors.

The TCR originated in a man in his late teens or twenties in good health. Some clones in this sample may be carry-over from other donors' samples. The sample consisted of naive CD4+ T cells from PBMCs. Subset noted: CD45RA+ positively selected. The rearrangement uses TRBV28 and TRBJ1-4; D call uncertain. The CDR3: CASSLVRPRRQKLFF. In DNA, the CDR3 is TGTGCCAGCAGTTTGGTACGGCCCCGCCGGCAAAAACTGTTTTTT. The full variable domain, in which reference TRBV28 and TRBJ1-4 provide the parts outside the CDR3, is DVKVTQSSRYLVKRTGEKVFLECVQDMDHENMFWYRQDPGLGLRLIYFSYDVKMKEKGDIPEGYSVSREKKERFSLILESASTNQTSMYLCASSLVRPRRQKLFFGSGTQLSVL.